The sample holds a few counts of the clone carrying this TCR beta chain. CDR3 length: 16 residues. Germline V gene sequence: CDR1 MDHEN, CDR2 SYDVKM. The V gene end was trimmed by 6 bases and the J gene end by 3 bases; junction bases not matched to a gene: 5. These data originate in a study of blood T cell repertoires in COVID-19. Only in-frame clones appear in the TCRdb table, and some are missing; sequencing was by immunoSEQ multiplex PCR. The profile shows fewer than 130,000 clones, less than 85% of them singletons. The chain has TRBV28 and TRBJ2-3; 14 bases map to TRBD2. The sample was peripheral blood. The TCR was taken from an elderly woman with acute or convalescent COVID-19. Written as DNA, the CDR3 is TGTGCCAGCAGGCGGACTAGCGGGAGGTCGACAGATACGCAGTATTTT. This sequence encodes CASRRTSGRSTDTQYF.